Listed below are T cell receptor beta chains from one sample, sequenced in a study of blood T cell repertoires in COVID-19. The data were produced by immunoSEQ multiplex PCR, yet TCRdb's version contains in-frame clones alone and is incomplete. The table records about 26,000 clones, less than 85% of them present only once. The specimen was peripheral blood. These receptor sequences come from a human donor in a cohort sampled during active COVID-19. The CDR3 runs from the conserved cysteine through the conserved F or W. Each record gives: V gene, clone size, J gene, D gene, CDR3 protein, CDR3 DNA. The D gene is left open where the match is weak. Some rows have no size entry. The others give once, few or many, or a class for an expanded clone.

v_gene: TRBV5-5; abundance: once; j_gene: TRBJ1-2; d_gene: NA; CDR3aa: CASSPFLSQGVPYGYTF; CDR3nt: TGTGCCAGCAGCCCCTTTTTGTCACAGGGAGTCCCCTATGGCTACACCTTC
v_gene: TRBV5-1; abundance: NA; j_gene: TRBJ2-1; d_gene: TRBD2; CDR3aa: CASSLAAGTSGPNEQFF; CDR3nt: TGCGCCAGCAGCTTGGCAGCCGGGACTAGCGGACCCAATGAGCAGTTCTTC
v_gene: TRBV6-2/TRBV6-3; abundance: once; j_gene: TRBJ2-7; d_gene: TRBD2; CDR3aa: CASSSRVALAASYEQYF; CDR3nt: TGTGCCAGCAGTTCTCGGGTTGCACTAGCGGCCTCCTACGAGCAGTACTTC
v_gene: TRBV19; abundance: NA; j_gene: TRBJ2-3; d_gene: NA; CDR3aa: CASSKGHSDTQYF; CDR3nt: TGTGCCAGTAGTAAAGGACACTCAGATACGCAGTATTTT
v_gene: TRBV24-1; abundance: NA; j_gene: TRBJ2-3; d_gene: TRBD2; CDR3aa: CATSDWVGGGSRADTQYF; CDR3nt: TGTGCCACCAGTGATTGGGTCGGTGGCGGGAGTCGGGCAGATACGCAGTATTTT
v_gene: TRBV24-1; abundance: once; j_gene: TRBJ2-3; d_gene: NA; CDR3aa: CATSDGGSTDTQYF; CDR3nt: TGTGCCACCAGTGATGGGGGGAGCACAGATACGCAGTATTTT
v_gene: TRBV20-1; abundance: NA; j_gene: TRBJ1-2; d_gene: NA; CDR3aa: CSALANYGYTF; CDR3nt: TGCAGTGCATTAGCTAACTATGGCTACACCTTC
v_gene: TRBV2; abundance: NA; j_gene: TRBJ2-7; d_gene: TRBD1; CDR3aa: CASSLDRGGDEQYF; CDR3nt: TGTGCCAGCAGTTTGGACAGGGGAGGGGACGAGCAGTACTTC
v_gene: TRBV19; abundance: NA; j_gene: TRBJ2-3; d_gene: TRBD2; CDR3aa: CASTRGGITDTQYF; CDR3nt: TGTGCCAGCACCCGCGGGGGGATCACAGATACGCAGTATTTT
v_gene: TRBV9; abundance: NA; j_gene: TRBJ2-5; d_gene: TRBD2; CDR3aa: CASSPRAGERETQYF; CDR3nt: TGTGCCAGCAGCCCCCGGGCGGGGGAGAGAGAGACCCAGTACTTC
v_gene: TRBV20-1; abundance: NA; j_gene: TRBJ2-7; d_gene: NA; CDR3aa: CSGGDYYEQYF; CDR3nt: TGCAGTGGGGGAGACTACTACGAGCAGTACTTC
v_gene: TRBV10-3; abundance: NA; j_gene: TRBJ1-2; d_gene: TRBD1; CDR3aa: CAISPGTGNYGYTF; CDR3nt: TGTGCCATCAGCCCCGGGACAGGGAACTATGGCTACACCTTC
v_gene: TRBV11-2; abundance: NA; j_gene: TRBJ1-4; d_gene: TRBD1; CDR3aa: CASSLDWAGTGDEKLFF; CDR3nt: TGTGCCAGCAGCTTAGATTGGGCCGGGACAGGGGACGAAAAACTGTTTTTT
v_gene: TRBV5-5; abundance: NA; j_gene: TRBJ2-7; d_gene: TRBD2; CDR3aa: CASSFLTSGVGEQYF; CDR3nt: TGTGCCAGCAGCTTCTTGACTAGCGGGGTGGGGGAGCAGTACTTC
v_gene: TRBV5-1; abundance: NA; j_gene: TRBJ1-1; d_gene: NA; CDR3aa: CASSQTTGLRTEAFF; CDR3nt: TGCGCCAGCAGCCAAACCACAGGGCTTCGGACTGAAGCTTTCTTT
v_gene: TRBV7-8; abundance: few; j_gene: TRBJ2-5; d_gene: TRBD2; CDR3aa: CASSLAGTSVILNGETQYF; CDR3nt: TGTGCCAGCAGCTTAGCTGGGACTAGCGTAATACTTAACGGGGAGACCCAGTACTTC
v_gene: TRBV10-3; abundance: few; j_gene: TRBJ1-2; d_gene: NA; CDR3aa: CAISHSVNYGYTF; CDR3nt: TGTGCCATCTCCCATTCAGTAAACTATGGCTACACCTTC
v_gene: TRBV7-8; abundance: NA; j_gene: TRBJ2-7; d_gene: TRBD1; CDR3aa: CASSLVLTGAMGEQYF; CDR3nt: TGTGCCAGCAGCTTAGTACTAACAGGGGCCATGGGCGAGCAGTACTTC
v_gene: TRBV9; abundance: NA; j_gene: TRBJ2-1; d_gene: TRBD2; CDR3aa: CASSVAGGTGLAGGEQFF; CDR3nt: TGTGCCAGCAGCGTAGCTGGGGGGACGGGACTAGCGGGAGGTGAGCAGTTCTTC
v_gene: TRBV6-4; abundance: NA; j_gene: TRBJ2-3; d_gene: TRBD2; CDR3aa: CASSDGTSGGADTQYF; CDR3nt: TGTGCCAGCAGTGACGGGACTAGCGGGGGGGCAGATACGCAGTATTTT
v_gene: TRBV5-4; abundance: NA; j_gene: TRBJ2-7; d_gene: NA; CDR3aa: CASSLDFGGTYEQYF; CDR3nt: TGTGCCAGCAGCTTGGATTTCGGCGGTACCTACGAGCAGTACTTC
v_gene: TRBV7-3; abundance: NA; j_gene: TRBJ2-1; d_gene: TRBD2; CDR3aa: CASSIMGLAGVGYTTGAGLNEQFF; CDR3nt: TGTGCCAGCAGCATAATGGGACTAGCGGGAGTAGGCTATACGACGGGGGCTGGCCTGAATGAGCAGTTCTTC
v_gene: TRBV5-6; abundance: NA; j_gene: TRBJ1-1; d_gene: NA; CDR3aa: CASRRGLSNTEAFF; CDR3nt: TGTGCCAGCAGACGCGGACTTTCGAACACTGAAGCTTTCTTT
v_gene: TRBV5-1; abundance: NA; j_gene: TRBJ1-6; d_gene: TRBD1; CDR3aa: CASSLGRTGGEGFSYNSPLHF; CDR3nt: TGCGCCAGCAGCTTGGGGCGGACAGGAGGGGAAGGTTTCTCCTATAATTCACCCCTCCACTTT
v_gene: TRBV4-1; abundance: NA; j_gene: TRBJ2-7; d_gene: TRBD1; CDR3aa: CASSQVGQGDYEQYF; CDR3nt: TGCGCCAGCAGCCAGGTAGGACAGGGGGACTACGAGCAGTACTTC
v_gene: TRBV5-6; abundance: once; j_gene: TRBJ1-2; d_gene: NA; CDR3aa: CASSLQDSIYGYTF; CDR3nt: TGTGCCAGCAGCTTGCAGGACAGCATCTATGGCTACACCTTC
v_gene: TRBV23-1; abundance: NA; j_gene: TRBJ2-1; d_gene: TRBD2; CDR3aa: CASSPTTSGVYNEQFF; CDR3nt: TGCGCCAGCAGTCCCACTACTAGCGGGGTATACAATGAGCAGTTCTTC
v_gene: TRBV20-1; abundance: NA; j_gene: TRBJ2-1; d_gene: NA; CDR3aa: CSASLWGRNEQFF; CDR3nt: TGCAGTGCTAGTTTGTGGGGGCGGAATGAGCAGTTCTTC
v_gene: TRBV6-1; abundance: NA; j_gene: TRBJ2-5; d_gene: NA; CDR3aa: CASSDRGRGETQYF; CDR3nt: TGTGCCAGCAGTGACCGTGGGAGAGGTGAGACCCAGTACTTC
v_gene: TRBV6-6; abundance: NA; j_gene: TRBJ2-3; d_gene: TRBD2; CDR3aa: CASRALLAGGPDTQYF; CDR3nt: TGTGCCAGCAGGGCGCTACTAGCGGGAGGCCCCGATACGCAGTATTTT
v_gene: TRBV7-9; abundance: NA; j_gene: TRBJ1-4; d_gene: TRBD1; CDR3aa: CASSLGQPFEKLFF; CDR3nt: TGTGCCAGCAGCTTGGGACAGCCCTTTGAAAAACTGTTTTTT
v_gene: TRBV28; abundance: NA; j_gene: TRBJ2-2; d_gene: TRBD2; CDR3aa: CASSFPLAGGGAGELFF; CDR3nt: TGTGCCAGCAGTTTTCCACTAGCGGGAGGAGGTGCCGGGGAGCTGTTTTTT
v_gene: TRBV7-2; abundance: NA; j_gene: TRBJ2-3; d_gene: NA; CDR3aa: CASSFRQKTSTDTQYF; CDR3nt: TGTGCCAGCAGCTTTAGACAGAAAACTAGCACAGATACGCAGTATTTT